This T cell receptor beta chain is drawn from a study of cytomegalovirus exposure and HLA in healthy donors. Study context: Previous work identified some 120 million unique TCR beta sequences from some 170 million T cells.

The V and J ends lost 3 bases and 6 bases respectively, with 9 bases between them. The CDR3 is 12 amino acids. Germline V gene sequence: CDR1 SGHVS, CDR2 FQNEAQ. Regarding this clone: Its specificity is unknown.

Use of 60 Vbeta and 13 Jbeta primers characterized the PCR. TCRdb's table, derived via immunoSEQ multiplex PCR, lists solely in-frame clones and lacks some. The sample yields around 160,000 clones, 75% to 80% seen once. Study-level points and caveats: In a later analysis, the majority of CMV-associated beta chains seemingly showed HLA restriction. Analysis performed later found 16,951 TCR beta sequences associated with HLA alleles at 0.05 false discovery rate. Relative to the roughly 690-donor mean, N-insertions were reportedly fewer in an Asian-associated ancestry cluster in a later analysis.

This chain uses TRBV7-8 with TRBJ2-7; possible D gene TRBD2, 5 bases. Sequenced material: PBMCs. The sequence was obtained from a woman in her forties in good health and CMV-seropositive. CDR3 protein: CASSFAGGEQYF. The DNA of the CDR3 is TGTGCCAGCAGCTTTGCGGGTGGCGAGCAGTACTTC.